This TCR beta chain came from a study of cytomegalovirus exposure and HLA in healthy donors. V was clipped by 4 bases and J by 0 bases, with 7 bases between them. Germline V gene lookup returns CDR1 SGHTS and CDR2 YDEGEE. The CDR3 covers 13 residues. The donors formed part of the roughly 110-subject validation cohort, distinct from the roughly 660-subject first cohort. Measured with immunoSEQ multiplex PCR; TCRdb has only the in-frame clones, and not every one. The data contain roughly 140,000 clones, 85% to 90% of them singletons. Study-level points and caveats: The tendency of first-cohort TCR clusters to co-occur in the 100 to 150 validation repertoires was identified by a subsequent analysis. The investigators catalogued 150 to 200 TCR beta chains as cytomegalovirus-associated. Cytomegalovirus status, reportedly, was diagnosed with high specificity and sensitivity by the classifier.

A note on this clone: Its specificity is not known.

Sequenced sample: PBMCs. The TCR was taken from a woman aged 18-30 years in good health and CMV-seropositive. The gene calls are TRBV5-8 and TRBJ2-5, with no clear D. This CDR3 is CASSPGYQETQYF. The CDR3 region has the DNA TGTGCCAGCAGCCCCGGGTACCAAGAGACCCAGTACTTC.